This section outlines one T cell receptor (beta chain) sequence together with its context. As yet, its antigen is unknown. This CDR3 has 14 amino acids. The V end lost 1 base, the J end lost 6 bases, and 13 bases lay between the germline ends. Germline lookup yields CDR1 MGHRA and CDR2 YSYEKL. The data stem from a study of graft-versus-host responses after intestinal transplantation. Study background: Every recipient underwent anti-thymocyte globulin induction, then tacrolimus and steroids for roughly 3 years. Points from the study as a whole: HvG clone declines early post-transplant were associated with peak circulating GvH levels. Graft-donor T cell macrochimerism in patients accompanied high graft-versus-host to host-versus-graft clonal ratios in allografts.

The method was immunoSEQ multiplex PCR; TCRdb's version includes in-frame clones alone and lacks a portion of them. Among about 29,000 clones listed, 87% were seen once. Sequencing was performed on PBMCs, taken around 61 weeks after intestinal transplantation. This sequence originates from a human patient who received an intestinal transplant, so some T cells may come from the graft donor. The chain carries TRBV4-1 and TRBJ2-7, with D maybe TRBD2 (5 bases). The CDR3 nucleotides are TGCGCCAGCAGCCAAGTTCCTGTGGGGAGCGAGCAGTACTTC. Translating it yields CASSQVPVGSEQYF.